These T cell receptor beta chains were read from a single sample in a study of regulatory T cells in long-lasting Graves disease. MiXCR, applied by TCRdb to the multiplex PCR reads, yields one record per CDR3 protein. The data show around 500,000 distinct CDR3 sequences, roughly 15% seen once. These data were also reused for a study on T cells in Graves' hyperthyroidism and ophthalmopathy.

The sample in question was peripheral blood mononuclear cells (PBMCs), obtained at new diagnosis, from a patient treated with antithyroid drugs. These receptors came from a woman aged 35-65 years with Graves disease. Both conserved end residues are part of each CDR3. D genes are given only for firm matches. The listing skips clone size in some rows; elsewhere it reads once, few, many or a size class.

d_call j_call v_call clone_size cdr3_nt cdr3_aa
NA TRBJ1-1 TRBV12-5 many TGTGCTAGTGGTTTGGGAAACACTGAAGCTTTCTTT CASGLGNTEAFF
TRBD1 TRBJ2-5 TRBV11-1 many TGTGCCAGCAGCACAGGGGAGTACCAAGAGACCCAGTACTTC CASSTGEYQETQYF
NA TRBJ1-1 TRBV30 many TGTGCCTGGATGGAGTGGAGGGCTGAAGCTTTCTTT CAWMEWRAEAFF
NA TRBJ2-7 TRBV6-5 NA TGTGCCAGCAGTTACTCGTCAACAGGCAGCTCCTACGAGCAGTACTTC CASSYSSTGSSYEQYF
TRBD2 TRBJ2-5 TRBV6-1 many TGTGCCAGCAGCCCGGGACGGGGGGTAGAGACCCAGTACTTC CASSPGRGVETQYF
TRBD1 TRBJ2-3 TRBV30 few TGTGCCTGGGAACAGGGGGGCACAGATACGCAGTATTTT CAWEQGGTDTQYF
TRBD1 TRBJ1-4 TRBV20-1 many TGCAGTGCTATACCGGGACAGGGAAACGAAAAACTGTTTTTT CSAIPGQGNEKLFF
NA TRBJ2-2 TRBV2 NA TGTGCCAGCAGCCAAGATCGTATTGGGGGCCCGAACACCGGGGAGCTGTTTTTT CASSQDRIGGPNTGELFF
TRBD1 TRBJ1-5 TRBV19 NA TGTGCCAGTAGATGGGGGACAGATTCAAATCAGCCCCAGCATTTT CASRWGTDSNQPQHF
NA TRBJ2-7 TRBV15 NA TGTGCCACCAGCAGAGATTTCGGGGCCTACGAGCAGTACTTC CATSRDFGAYEQYF
NA TRBJ2-5 TRBV19 few TGTGCCAGTAGTATAGGGGAAGAGACCCAGTACTTC CASSIGEETQYF
TRBD2 TRBJ2-1 TRBV24-1 NA TGTGCCACCAGTGATCCGGGGACTAGCGGGTACAATGAGCAGTTCTTC CATSDPGTSGYNEQFF
NA TRBJ2-5 TRBV12-3/TRBV12-4 many TGTGCCAGCAGTTTAGCGGGGTACCAAGAGACCCAGTACTTC CASSLAGYQETQYF
TRBD1 TRBJ1-1 TRBV20-1 many TGCAGTGCTAGGTCCGGGACAGTAAACACTGAAGCTTTCTTT CSARSGTVNTEAFF
NA TRBJ2-1 TRBV28 NA TGTGCCAGCACAGGATACAATGAGCAGTTCTTC CASTGYNEQFF
NA TRBJ2-7 TRBV4-1 many TGCGCCAGCAGCCAAGGAGGTACCTACGAGCAGTACTTC CASSQGGTYEQYF
NA TRBJ2-1 TRBV18 many TGTGCCAGCTCACCAGAACGGAGCAATGAGCAGTTCTTC CASSPERSNEQFF
TRBD2 TRBJ2-1 TRBV20-1 many TGCAGTGCTAGACCCTACGGACTAGCGGGGGGGCCATTTCTCCATGAGCAGTTCTTC CSARPYGLAGGPFLHEQFF
NA TRBJ1-2 TRBV9 few TGTGCCAGCAGTTCGACCATGGGCGACTATGGCTACACCTTC CASSSTMGDYGYTF
NA TRBJ1-6 TRBV7-2 many TGTGCCAGCCGTGCGCGTAGCTCCTATAATTCACCCCTCCACTTT CASRARSSYNSPLHF
NA TRBJ2-2 TRBV28 few TGTGCCAGCAGTGACCCCCGCGCCGGGGAGCTGTTTTTT CASSDPRAGELFF
TRBD1 TRBJ2-3 TRBV20-1 NA TGCAGTGCTAGAGCCGTCAGGGGGCTTGAAGATACGCAGTATTTT CSARAVRGLEDTQYF
NA TRBJ1-1 TRBV9 few TGTGCCAGCAGCGGCAGCCCGGGAATCACTGAAGCTTTCTTT CASSGSPGITEAFF
NA TRBJ2-7 TRBV5-1 few TGCGCCAGCAGACCCGGGAGCCCCTACGAGCAGTACTTC CASRPGSPYEQYF
NA TRBJ1-6 TRBV28 NA TGTGCCAGCAAGGAAGGGATCTATAATTCACCCCTCCACTTT CASKEGIYNSPLHF
TRBD2 TRBJ2-3 TRBV10-1 NA TGCGCCAGTTCCCGGGGAGGGGACGGTACAGGAGATACGCAGTATTTT CASSRGGDGTGDTQYF
NA TRBJ1-5 TRBV12-3/TRBV12-4 many TGTGCCAGCAGTTTCAATCTTGGTCAGCCCCAGCATTTT CASSFNLGQPQHF
NA TRBJ1-2 TRBV20-1 many TGCAGTGCTTCTGACAGCGACGCCTATGGCTACACCTTC CSASDSDAYGYTF
TRBD2 TRBJ2-3 TRBV7-2 NA TGTGCCAGCAGCTTAGACGGACTAGCGGTTCGGGGCACAGATACGCAGTATTTT CASSLDGLAVRGTDTQYF
NA TRBJ2-4 TRBV12-3/TRBV12-4 few TGTGCCAGCAGTTCCAGGGAAAACATTCAGTACTTC CASSSRENIQYF
TRBD1 TRBJ1-2 TRBV11-2 many TGTGCCAGCAGCCCCGGACAGGGGTTTGGCTACACCTTC CASSPGQGFGYTF
NA TRBJ1-1 TRBV7-9 few TGTGCCAGCAGCTTTGGGTCCAGCCTCGACGGGATGAACACTGAAGCTTTCTTT CASSFGSSLDGMNTEAFF
NA TRBJ1-6 TRBV6-5 many TGTGCCAGCAGTTACGGAGGGGCGGGTAATTCACCCCTCCACTTT CASSYGGAGNSPLHF
NA TRBJ1-1 TRBV7-9 many TGTGCCAGCAGCTCACCCCCGGCAGGGAGGAACACTGAAGCTTTCTTT CASSSPPAGRNTEAFF
NA TRBJ2-2 TRBV3-1 many TGTGCCAGCAGCCTTCTCTATGGCGGGGAGCTGTTTTTT CASSLLYGGELFF
NA TRBJ2-2 TRBV30 many TGTGCCTGGAATCGGGAGAACACCGGGGAGCTGTTTTTT CAWNRENTGELFF
NA TRBJ1-5 TRBV28 many TGTGCCAGCAGCGAACCAGGGGCCCTTGCCCTCAATCAGCCCCAGCATTTT CASSEPGALALNQPQHF
NA TRBJ1-6 TRBV7-8 many TGTGCCAGCAGCTTAGGGGATGCGTCACCCCTCCACTTT CASSLGDASPLHF
TRBD1 TRBJ2-3 TRBV20-1 NA TGCAGTGCAAAGACAGGGTATGAGGTGGATACGCAGTATTTT CSAKTGYEVDTQYF
TRBD1 TRBJ2-1 TRBV7-3 NA TGTGCCAGCAGCCGGGACAGGGTTGCGGAGCAGTTCTTC CASSRDRVAEQFF
TRBD2 TRBJ2-1 TRBV12-3/TRBV12-4 many TGTGCCAGTGGCGGGGGGGCCTCCTACAATGAGCAGTTCTTC CASGGGASYNEQFF
NA TRBJ2-3 TRBV6-2/TRBV6-3 many TGTGCCAGCAGAAGGGGAGACCTCACAGATACGCAGTATTTT CASRRGDLTDTQYF
NA TRBJ1-5 TRBV5-1 many TGCGCCAGGACTGGCAGGGGCATCAATCAGCCCCAGCATTTT CARTGRGINQPQHF
NA TRBJ2-3 TRBV19 NA TGTGCCAGTACCTCCGGGACGGTGACGCAGTATTTT CASTSGTVTQYF
NA TRBJ2-7 TRBV30 NA TGTGCCTGGAGTCCCCCTCCGTGGAGAGAGCAGTACTTC CAWSPPPWREQYF
TRBD2 TRBJ2-3 TRBV7-2 NA TGTGCCAGCAGCCCACAGGCCAGCGGGAGTGGCGCAGATACGCAGTATTTT CASSPQASGSGADTQYF
NA TRBJ2-5 TRBV2 many TGTGCCAGCAGCTCGGGACTGGCAGAGACCCAGTACTTC CASSSGLAETQYF
NA TRBJ1-3 TRBV6-1 NA TGTGCCAGCAGTGAACAGGGAACCTTTGGAAACACCATATATTTT CASSEQGTFGNTIYF
NA TRBJ1-1 TRBV18 many TGTGCCAGCTCCCTTCTTCGCACTGAAGCTTTCTTT CASSLLRTEAFF